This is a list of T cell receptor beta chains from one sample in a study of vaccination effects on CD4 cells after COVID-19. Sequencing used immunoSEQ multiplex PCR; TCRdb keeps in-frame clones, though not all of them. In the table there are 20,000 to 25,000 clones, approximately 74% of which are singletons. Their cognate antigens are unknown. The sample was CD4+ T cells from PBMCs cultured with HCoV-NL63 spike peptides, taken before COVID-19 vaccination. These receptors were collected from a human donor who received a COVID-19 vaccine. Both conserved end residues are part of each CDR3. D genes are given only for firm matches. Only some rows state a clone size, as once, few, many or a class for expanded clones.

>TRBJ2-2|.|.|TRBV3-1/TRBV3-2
TGTGCCAGCAGCCCCTTAGGACCCTTAGAGGCCGGGGAGCTGTTTTTT
CASSPLGPLEAGELFF
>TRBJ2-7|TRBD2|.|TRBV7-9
TGTGCCAGCAGCTTAGGTCAGCACAGGACTAGCTCCTACGAGCAGTACTTC
CASSLGQHRTSSYEQYF
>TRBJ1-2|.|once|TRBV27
TGTGCCATTAAAACAGGGAGCGGCTACACCTTC
CAIKTGSGYTF
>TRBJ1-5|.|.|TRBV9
TGTGCCAGCAGCGTAGGGGGGAGTAGCAATCAGCCCCAGCATTTT
CASSVGGSSNQPQHF
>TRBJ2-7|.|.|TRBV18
TGTGCCAGCTCACCACCGTCGGTTGGCGAGCAGTACTTC
CASSPPSVGEQYF
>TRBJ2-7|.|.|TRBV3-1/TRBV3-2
TGTGCCAGCAGCCATGTGAAGGCAGGGTCGGACGAGCAGTACTTC
CASSHVKAGSDEQYF
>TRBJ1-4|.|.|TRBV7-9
TGTGCCAGCAGCTTAGTACAGGGAGAAAAACTGTTTTTT
CASSLVQGEKLFF
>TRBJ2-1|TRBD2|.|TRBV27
TGTGCCAGCAGTTTTATACCGACTAGCGGCAAAAAAAACAATGAGCAGTTCTTC
CASSFIPTSGKKNNEQFF
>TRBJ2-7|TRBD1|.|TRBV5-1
TGCGCCAGCAGACAAACACACCCGCTTCGACAGGGGGCAACCTACGAGCAGTACTTC
CASRQTHPLRQGATYEQYF
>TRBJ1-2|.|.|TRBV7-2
TGTGCCAGCAACCTGCCGGGGGGGATTGGCTACACCTTC
CASNLPGGIGYTF
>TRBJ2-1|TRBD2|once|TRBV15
TGTGCCACCAGCAGAGATCGGCGGGAGAGTTACTACAATGAGCAGTTCTTC
CATSRDRRESYYNEQFF
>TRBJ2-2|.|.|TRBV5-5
TGTGCCAGCAGCTTGCCCATGATGGGATTTGTGTCCGGGGAGCTGTTTTTT
CASSLPMMGFVSGELFF
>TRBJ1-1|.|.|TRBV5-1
TGCGCCAGCAGCTTGGTAAGCGGGTCGGAGAACACTGAAGCTTTCTTT
CASSLVSGSENTEAFF
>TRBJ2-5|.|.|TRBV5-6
TGTGCCAGCAGCTTGACCCGTAGGGAGACCCAGTACTTC
CASSLTRRETQYF
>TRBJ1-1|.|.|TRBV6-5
TGTGCCAGCAGTTACTTCCCCCGACAGCGGAATACTGAAGCTTTCTTT
CASSYFPRQRNTEAFF
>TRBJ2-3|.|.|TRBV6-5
TGTGCCAGCAGTTACTCGGTGTCGCGCCTCACAGATACGCAGTATTTT
CASSYSVSRLTDTQYF
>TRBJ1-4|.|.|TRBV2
TGTGCCAGCACGGGGAGCAGATATAATGAAAAACTGTTTTTT
CASTGSRYNEKLFF
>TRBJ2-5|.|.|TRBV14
TGTGCCAGCAGCCAAGGGAGCGCGTGGGGGGTACAAGAGACCCAGTACTTC
CASSQGSAWGVQETQYF
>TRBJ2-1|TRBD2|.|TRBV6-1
TGTGCCAGCAGTGAAAAGATAGCCGGGACTAGCGCCTACAATGAGCAGTTCTTC
CASSEKIAGTSAYNEQFF
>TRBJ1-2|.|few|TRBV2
TGTGCCAGCAGTGGGGCCCCTCGCGGTGGCTACACCTTC
CASSGAPRGGYTF
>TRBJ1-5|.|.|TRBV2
TGTGCCAGCAGTCAAGAAATGGGGACCCAGCATTTT
CASSQEMGTQHF
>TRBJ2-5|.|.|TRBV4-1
TGCGCCAGCAGCCCTCCTGATAGTAAGCCCCAGTACTTC
CASSPPDSKPQYF
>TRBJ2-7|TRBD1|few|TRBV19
TGTGCCAGTATGGGACAGCTATACGAGCAGTACTTC
CASMGQLYEQYF
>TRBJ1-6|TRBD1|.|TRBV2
TGTGCCAGCACTAAAGGCAGGGACAGTTTACGGCATTCACCCCTCCACTTT
CASTKGRDSLRHSPLHF
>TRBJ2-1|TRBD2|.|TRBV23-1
TGCGCCAGCGCGGGGGGCTTGTACAATGAGCAGTTCTTC
CASAGGLYNEQFF
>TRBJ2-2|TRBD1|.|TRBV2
TGTGCCAGCAGTGTAAACAGGGGGCAGGGCGGGGAGCTGTTTTTT
CASSVNRGQGGELFF
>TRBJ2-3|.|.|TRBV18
TGTGCCAGCTCAACTGTAGACACAGATACGCAGTATTTT
CASSTVDTDTQYF
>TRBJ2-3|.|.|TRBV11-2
TGTGCCAGCAGCCGTATGATGGGAGCCGCAGATACGCAGTATTTT
CASSRMMGAADTQYF
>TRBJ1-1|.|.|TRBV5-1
TGCGCCAGCAGCTTGTTCGAGAACACTGAAGCTTTCTTT
CASSLFENTEAFF
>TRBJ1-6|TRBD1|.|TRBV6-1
TGTGCCAGCAGTGAAGGGACAGGGGGCCGCTGGGGGCCCCTCCACTTT
CASSEGTGGRWGPLHF
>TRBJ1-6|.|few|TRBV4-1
TGCGCCAGCAGCCAAGATCAAATCCGGACAGTGAGCTCCTATAATTCACCCCTCCACTTT
CASSQDQIRTVSSYNSPLHF
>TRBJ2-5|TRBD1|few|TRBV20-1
TGCAGTGCTAGTGCACCGGGACAGTACCCGCAAGAGACCCAGTACTTC
CSASAPGQYPQETQYF
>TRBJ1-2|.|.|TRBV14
TGTGCCAGCAGCCAAGGGGTCAGGCTCTATGGCTACACCTTC
CASSQGVRLYGYTF
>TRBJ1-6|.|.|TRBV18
TGTGCCAGCTCACCACAGGACCCAGGGAATTCACCCCTCCACTTT
CASSPQDPGNSPLHF
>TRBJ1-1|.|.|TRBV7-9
TGTGCCAGCAGCTTAGGGGGGGTTAGGACTGAAGCTTTCTTT
CASSLGGVRTEAFF
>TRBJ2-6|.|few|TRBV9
TGTGCCAGCAGCGTAGAGGGGGCCAACGTCCTGACTTTC
CASSVEGANVLTF
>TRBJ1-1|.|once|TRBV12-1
TGTGCCAGCAGCGACAGGGGGCCGGAGAACACTGAAGCTTTCTTT
CASSDRGPENTEAFF
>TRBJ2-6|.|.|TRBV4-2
TGTGCCAGCAGCCAAGACAGCAGCTCTGGGGCCAACGTCCTGACTTTC
CASSQDSSSGANVLTF
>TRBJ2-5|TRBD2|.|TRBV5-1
TGCGCCAGCAGCACCGGACTAGTGGCTCAAGAGACCCAGTACTTC
CASSTGLVAQETQYF
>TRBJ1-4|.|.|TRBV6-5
TGTGCCAGCAGCTGGACAGATAATAATGAAAAACTGTTTTTT
CASSWTDNNEKLFF
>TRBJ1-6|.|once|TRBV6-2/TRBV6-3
TGTGCCAGCAGTTCCCGACAGGCTAAACTCTATAATTCACCCCTCCACTTT
CASSSRQAKLYNSPLHF
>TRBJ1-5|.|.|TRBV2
TGTGCCAGCAGTGAAGCCGGATTTTTGGCGGTAAGCAATCAGCCCCAGCATTTT
CASSEAGFLAVSNQPQHF
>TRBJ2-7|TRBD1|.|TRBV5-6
TGTGCCAGCAGCCCAGGACAGGGGCGCGAGCAGTACTTC
CASSPGQGREQYF
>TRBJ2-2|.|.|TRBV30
TGTGCCTGGAGTGTAGGGGGGTCGGTGGCCGGGGAGCTGTTTTTT
CAWSVGGSVAGELFF
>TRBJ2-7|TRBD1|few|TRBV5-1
TGCGCCAGCAGCCCCGGGACAGGGGGGATTCCCGAGCAGTACTTC
CASSPGTGGIPEQYF
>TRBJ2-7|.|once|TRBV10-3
TGTGCCATCAGTGAGTTCGAGGGGCCTTCCTACGAGCAGTACTTC
CAISEFEGPSYEQYF
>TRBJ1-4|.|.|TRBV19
TGTGCCAGTAGGTTGGACGCAGGGCTGTTTTTT
CASRLDAGLFF
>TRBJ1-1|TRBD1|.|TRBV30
TGTGCCTGGGTACAGGGGGCCTACACTGAAGCTTTCTTT
CAWVQGAYTEAFF
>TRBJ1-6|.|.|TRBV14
TGTGCCAGCAGCCAAGTAGCAGGGATGGATTCACCCCTCCACTTT
CASSQVAGMDSPLHF
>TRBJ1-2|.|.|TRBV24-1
TGTGCCACCAGTGATTCCAGCGGAGAGTCTTATGGCTACACCTTC
CATSDSSGESYGYTF
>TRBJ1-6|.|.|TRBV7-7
TGTGCCAGCAGCACAGGGAATAATTCACCCCTCCACTTT
CASSTGNNSPLHF
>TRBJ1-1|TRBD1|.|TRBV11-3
TGTGCCAGCAGCCACCAGGGGGCCCCTGAAGCTTTCTTT
CASSHQGAPEAFF
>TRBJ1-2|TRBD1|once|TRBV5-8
TGTGCCAGCAGCCTGACAGGGGCCTATGGCTACACCTTC
CASSLTGAYGYTF
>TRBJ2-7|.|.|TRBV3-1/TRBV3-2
TGTGCCAGCAGCCCTTATTCTGGTGGCGAGCAGTACTTC
CASSPYSGGEQYF